This record concerns one TCR beta chain sequence. This record comes from a study of blood T cells in healthy people across ages. Germline-derived CDR1 and CDR2 are LNHNV and YYDKDF (reference sequence). The CDR3 loop spans 13 amino acids. Trimming pared 5 bases from V and 6 bases from J, leaving 14 bases between. With a J-beta primer mix and a sample-barcoded 5' primer, a second PCR ran about 7 to 11 cycles. One entry per CDR3 protein, called by TCRdb with MiXCR from the 5' RACE reads. Altogether over a million distinct CDR3 sequences are present, roughly 59% being singletons, with the ten largest covering about 6.3%.

Sample: blood. This receptor was taken from a young man in good health. The V gene is TRBV15, the J gene TRBJ2-7; D is perhaps TRBD1 (6 bases). CDR3 region: CATSGHRVGEQYF. The CDR3 nucleotides are TGTGCCACCAGCGGGCACAGGGTAGGCGAGCAGTACTTC.